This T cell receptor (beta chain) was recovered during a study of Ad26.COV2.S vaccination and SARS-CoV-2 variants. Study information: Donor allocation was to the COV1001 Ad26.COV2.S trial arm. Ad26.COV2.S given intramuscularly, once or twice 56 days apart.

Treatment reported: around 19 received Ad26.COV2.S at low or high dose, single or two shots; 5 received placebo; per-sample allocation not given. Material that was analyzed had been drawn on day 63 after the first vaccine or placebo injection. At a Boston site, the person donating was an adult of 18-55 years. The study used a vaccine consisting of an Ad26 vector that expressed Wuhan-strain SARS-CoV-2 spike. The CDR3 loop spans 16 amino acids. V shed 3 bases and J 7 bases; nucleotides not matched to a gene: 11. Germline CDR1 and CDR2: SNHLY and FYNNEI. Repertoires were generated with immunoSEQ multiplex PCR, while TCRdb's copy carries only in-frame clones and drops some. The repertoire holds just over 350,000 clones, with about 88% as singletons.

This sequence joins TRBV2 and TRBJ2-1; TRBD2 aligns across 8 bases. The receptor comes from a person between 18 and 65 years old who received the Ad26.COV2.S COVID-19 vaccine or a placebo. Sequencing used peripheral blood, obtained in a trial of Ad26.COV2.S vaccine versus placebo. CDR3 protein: CASSEIAVAGWNEQFF. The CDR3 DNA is TGTGCCAGCAGTGAGATCGCGGTAGCGGGATGGAATGAGCAGTTCTTC. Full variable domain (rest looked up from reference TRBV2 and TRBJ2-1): EPEVTQTPSHQVTQMGQEVILRCVPISNHLYFYWYRQILGQKVEFLVSFYNNEISEKSEIFDDQFSVERPDGSNFTLKIRSTKLEDSAMYFCASSEIAVAGWNEQFFGPGTRLTVL.